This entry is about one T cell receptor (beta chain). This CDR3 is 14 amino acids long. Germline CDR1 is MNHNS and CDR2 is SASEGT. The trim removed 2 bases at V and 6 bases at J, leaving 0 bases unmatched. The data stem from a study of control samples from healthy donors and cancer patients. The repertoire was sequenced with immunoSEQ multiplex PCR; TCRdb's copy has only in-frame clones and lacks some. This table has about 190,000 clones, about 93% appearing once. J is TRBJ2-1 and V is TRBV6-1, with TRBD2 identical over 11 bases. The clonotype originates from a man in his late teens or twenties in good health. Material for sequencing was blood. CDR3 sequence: CASSELAGGNEQFF. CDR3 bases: TGTGCCAGCAGTGAACTAGCGGGGGGCAATGAGCAGTTCTTC.